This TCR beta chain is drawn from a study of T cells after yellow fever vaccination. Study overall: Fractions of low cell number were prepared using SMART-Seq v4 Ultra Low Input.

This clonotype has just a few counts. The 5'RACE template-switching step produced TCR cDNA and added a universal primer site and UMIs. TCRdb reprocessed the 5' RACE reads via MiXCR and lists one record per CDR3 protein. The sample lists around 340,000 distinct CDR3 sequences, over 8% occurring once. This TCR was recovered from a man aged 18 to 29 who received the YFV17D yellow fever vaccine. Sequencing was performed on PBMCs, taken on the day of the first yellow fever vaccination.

DNA of the CDR3: TGTGCCAGCAGGGCTCCCGTAGGCACTGAAGCTTTCTTT. The encoded protein is CASRAPVGTEAFF. The chain joins TRBV6-1 to TRBJ1-1; D not certain. This CDR3 is built from 13 residues. Germline lookup yields CDR1 MNHNS and CDR2 SASEGT. The V gene lost 6 bases and the J gene lost 4 bases, with 12 bases spanning the gap.